The clone carrying this T cell receptor beta chain is identified as medium-sized from frequency. The antigen remains unidentified. The data were obtained in a study of T cell clusters in autoimmune cytopenias. Study-wide points: Comparing secondary cytopenia with chronic lymphocytic leukemia showed no cluster-lack signature, apparently masked by lymphoma repertoire. Primary autoimmune cytopenia patients appeared to lack physiological T cell clusters present in healthy donors. Exclusive TRB clusters were around 3-fold more numerous in healthy donors than in active autoimmune hepatitis. TRB repertoire shifts in secondary cytopenia and chronic lymphocytic leukemia mostly reflected lymphoma, not autoimmunity.

CDR1 and CDR2 (germline): LNHDA, SQIVND (reference sequence). The length of the CDR3 is 15 residues. Each sample's input was around 250 ng genomic DNA, 38,000 or so genome equivalents. Multiplex touch-down PCR amplified TRB using TRB-A and TRB-B pools in one tube. TCRdb reprocessed the multiplex PCR reads, keeping one entry per CDR3 protein, no DNA. The listing records some 6,000 distinct CDR3 sequences. The V and J genes are TRBV19 and TRBJ2-3; the D gene TCRdb calls, TRBD2, cannot be checked with no DNA. The material sequenced was peripheral blood. The clonotype was recovered from a human donor with an autoimmune cytopenia or autoimmune hepatitis (not recorded which). The CDR3 sequence: CASSIEGALTDTQYF.